The rows below give T cell receptor beta chains drawn from one sample of a study of cytomegalovirus exposure and HLA in healthy donors. Using immunoSEQ multiplex PCR, the repertoire was profiled, and TCRdb retains in-frame clones only, with some absent. The sample records 100,000 to 150,000 clones, roughly 80% being singletons. Sequencing used PBMCs. The receptors originated from a woman aged 18-29 years in good health and CMV-seronegative. Each CDR3 is given with its conserved first and last residue. The D gene is left open where the match is weak. Rows give clone size only sometimes, using once, few, many, or a class for an expanded clone.

>TRBD1|TRBJ1-2|-|TRBV9
CASSVRTGESQGYTF
TGTGCCAGCAGCGTAAGGACAGGGGAGTCGCAAGGCTACACCTTC
>-|TRBJ2-1|-|TRBV6-5
CASSEENEQFF
TGTGCCAGCAGCGAGGAGAATGAGCAGTTCTTC
>TRBD1|TRBJ1-5|-|TRBV19
CASSIDLWGTAGYQPQHF
TGTGCCAGTAGTATAGATCTATGGGGGACAGCCGGTTATCAGCCCCAGCATTTT
>TRBD1|TRBJ1-2|-|TRBV15
CATSRGGGDTTGWYGYTF
TGTGCCACCAGCAGAGGAGGGGGCGACACAACTGGTTGGTATGGCTACACCTTC
>-|TRBJ1-1|-|TRBV5-1
CASRIQGTNTEAFF
TGCGCCAGCAGGATACAGGGAACGAACACTGAAGCTTTCTTT
>TRBD1|TRBJ1-2|-|TRBV19
CASSMSQGQGLGGYTF
TGTGCCAGTAGTATGTCTCAAGGACAGGGTCTGGGTGGCTACACCTTC
>-|TRBJ1-2|once|TRBV7-2
CASSLEKADYGYTF
TGTGCCAGCAGCTTAGAGAAAGCTGACTATGGCTACACCTTC
>TRBD1|TRBJ1-2|-|TRBV18
CASSPAGQGVYGYTF
TGTGCCAGCTCACCCGCGGGACAGGGAGTCTATGGCTACACCTTC
>-|TRBJ1-5|-|TRBV15
CATAGQLGNQPQHF
TGTGCCACCGCGGGGCAGTTAGGGAATCAGCCCCAGCATTTT
>TRBD1|TRBJ2-1|once|TRBV10-2
CATKRTGGDNEQFF
TGCGCCACCAAGAGGACAGGGGGGGACAATGAGCAGTTCTTC